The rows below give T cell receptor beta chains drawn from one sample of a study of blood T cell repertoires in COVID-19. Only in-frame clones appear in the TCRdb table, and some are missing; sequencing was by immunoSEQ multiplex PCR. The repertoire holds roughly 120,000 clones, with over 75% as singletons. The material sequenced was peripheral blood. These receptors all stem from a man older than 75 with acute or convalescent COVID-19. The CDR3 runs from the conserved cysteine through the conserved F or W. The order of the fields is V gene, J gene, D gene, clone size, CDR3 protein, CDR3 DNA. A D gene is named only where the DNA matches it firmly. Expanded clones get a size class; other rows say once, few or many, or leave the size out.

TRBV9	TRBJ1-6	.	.	CASSVDLSAPLHF	TGTGCCAGCAGCGTAGATCTATCCGCACCCCTCCACTTT
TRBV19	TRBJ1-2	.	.	CASSPGERNYGYTF	TGTGCCAGTAGCCCAGGGGAGCGTAACTATGGCTACACCTTC
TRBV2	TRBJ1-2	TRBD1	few	CASSEFQGEDYGYTF	TGTGCCAGCAGTGAATTCCAGGGGGAGGACTATGGCTACACCTTC
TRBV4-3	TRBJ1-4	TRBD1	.	CASSPDDRGTNEKLFF	TGCGCCAGCAGCCCCGACGACAGGGGCACTAATGAAAAACTGTTTTTT
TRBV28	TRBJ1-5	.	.	CAVTPGFGRGYSNQPQHF	TGTGCCGTAACCCCAGGCTTCGGCAGGGGCTATAGCAATCAGCCCCAGCATTTT
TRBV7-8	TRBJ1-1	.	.	CASSLTELNTEAFF	TGTGCCAGCAGCTTAACAGAGCTGAACACTGAAGCTTTCTTT
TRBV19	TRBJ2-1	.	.	CASGVNFPGISYNEQFF	TGTGCCAGCGGGGTCAATTTTCCGGGGATAAGCTACAATGAGCAGTTCTTC
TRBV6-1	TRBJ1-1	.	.	CASSEGLQDTEAFF	TGTGCCAGCAGTGAAGGGCTTCAGGACACTGAAGCTTTCTTT
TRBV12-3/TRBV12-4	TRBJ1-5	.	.	CASSPGPTSQHF	TGTGCCAGCAGCCCGGGTCCCACGTCCCAGCATTTT
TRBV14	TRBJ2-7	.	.	CASDVGGGRTCYEQYF	TGTGCCAGTGACGTGGGAGGGGGGCGAACATGTTACGAGCAGTACTTC
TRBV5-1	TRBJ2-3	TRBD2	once	CASSPPGLLTDTQYF	TGCGCCAGCAGCCCACCGGGACTACTCACAGATACGCAGTATTTT
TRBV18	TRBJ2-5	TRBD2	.	CASSSSGTRGETQYF	TGTGCCAGCTCATCGTCCGGGACGCGGGGGGAGACCCAGTACTTC
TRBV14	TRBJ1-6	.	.	CASSSGTFGSPLHF	TGTGCCAGCAGCTCTGGGACATTTGGTTCACCCCTCCACTTT
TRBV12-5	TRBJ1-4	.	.	CASGLGPERNEKLFF	TGTGCTAGTGGTTTGGGCCCCGAGCGTAATGAAAAACTGTTTTTT
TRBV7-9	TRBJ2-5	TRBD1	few	CASSGERTGRGETQYF	TGTGCCAGCAGCGGCGAACGGACAGGCCGCGGGGAGACCCAGTACTTC
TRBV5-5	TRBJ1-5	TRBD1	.	CASSLDRGNQPQHF	TGTGCCAGCAGCCTGGACAGGGGTAATCAGCCCCAGCATTTT
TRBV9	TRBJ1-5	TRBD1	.	CASSGTGGKDQPQHF	TGTGCCAGCAGCGGTACAGGGGGCAAGGATCAGCCCCAGCATTTT
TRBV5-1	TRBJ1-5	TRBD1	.	CASSLGGQYSNQPQHF	TGCGCCAGCAGCTTGGGGGGACAGTATAGCAATCAGCCCCAGCATTTT
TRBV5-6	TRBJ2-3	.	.	CASSLAGVRTDTQYF	TGTGCCAGCAGCTTGGCCGGGGTGAGAACAGATACGCAGTATTTT
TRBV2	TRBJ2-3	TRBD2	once	CASSDSGRIADTQYF	TGTGCCAGCAGTGATAGCGGGAGAATCGCAGATACGCAGTATTTT
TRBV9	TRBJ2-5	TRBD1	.	CASSDRGSGETQYF	TGTGCCAGCAGCGACAGGGGGTCGGGGGAGACCCAGTACTTC
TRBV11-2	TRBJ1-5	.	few	CASSAGRDQPQHF	TGTGCCAGCAGCGCAGGGAGGGATCAGCCCCAGCATTTT
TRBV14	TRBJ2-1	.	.	CASSGLGGSYNEQFF	TGTGCCAGCAGCGGGTTGGGGGGTTCTTACAATGAGCAGTTCTTC
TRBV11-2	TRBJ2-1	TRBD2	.	CASSLVGATSKFF	TGTGCCAGCAGCTTAGTTGGGGCGACTAGCAAGTTCTTC
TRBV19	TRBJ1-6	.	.	CASSIREGSPLHF	TGTGCCAGTAGTATCAGGGAAGGTTCACCCCTCCACTTT
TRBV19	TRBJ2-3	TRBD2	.	CASGTSGSPDTQYF	TGTGCCAGTGGGACTAGCGGGAGTCCAGATACGCAGTATTTT
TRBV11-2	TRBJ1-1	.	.	CASSLEGSTEAFF	TGTGCCAGCAGCTTAGAAGGGAGCACTGAAGCTTTCTTT
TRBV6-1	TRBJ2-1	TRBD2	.	CASSELAAYNEQFF	TGTGCCAGCAGTGAACTAGCGGCTTACAATGAGCAGTTCTTC
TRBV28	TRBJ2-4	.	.	CASQGSKNIQYF	TGTGCCAGCCAGGGCAGCAAAAACATTCAGTACTTC
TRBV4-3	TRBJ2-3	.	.	CASSQDASGTDTQYF	TGCGCCAGCAGCCAAGATGCGAGCGGCACAGATACGCAGTATTTT
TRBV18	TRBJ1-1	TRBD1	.	CASSLDRGQFAFF	TGTGCCAGCTCCCTAGACAGGGGGCAGTTTGCTTTCTTT
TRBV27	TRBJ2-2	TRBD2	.	CASSLMREGTGELFF	TGTGCCAGCAGTTTAATGCGGGAGGGTACCGGGGAGCTGTTTTTT
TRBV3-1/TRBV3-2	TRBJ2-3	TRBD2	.	CASSPQRGGLGTQYF	TGTGCCAGCAGCCCCCAGCGGGGGGGCCTAGGTACGCAGTATTTT
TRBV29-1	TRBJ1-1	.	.	CSVGPGGVDTEAFF	TGCAGCGTTGGGCCGGGAGGTGTGGACACTGAAGCTTTCTTT
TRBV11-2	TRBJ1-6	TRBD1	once	CASSSRQGTNSPLHF	TGTGCCAGCAGCTCCCGACAGGGTACTAATTCACCCCTCCACTTT
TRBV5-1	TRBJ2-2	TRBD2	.	CASRTSGGLLTGELFF	TGCGCCAGTAGGACTAGCGGGGGCCTGCTCACCGGGGAGCTGTTTTTT
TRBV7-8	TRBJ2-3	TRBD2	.	CASSTIPPEAGADSDTQYF	TGTGCCAGCAGCACCATACCCCCCGAGGCGGGAGCCGATAGCGATACGCAGTATTTT
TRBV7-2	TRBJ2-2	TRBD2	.	CASSLAQAGAGELFF	TGTGCCAGCAGCTTAGCGCAAGCGGGGGCCGGGGAGCTGTTTTTT
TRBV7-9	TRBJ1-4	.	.	CASSDGTSPSTNEKLFF	TGTGCCAGCAGCGACGGTACTAGTCCTTCAACTAATGAAAAACTGTTTTTT
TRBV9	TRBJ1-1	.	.	CASSVQSSNTEAFF	TGTGCCAGCAGCGTCCAGTCATCGAACACTGAAGCTTTCTTT
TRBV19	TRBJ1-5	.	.	CASSIYGVGSNQPQHF	TGTGCCAGTAGTATATACGGGGTCGGTAGCAATCAGCCCCAGCATTTT
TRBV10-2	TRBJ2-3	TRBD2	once	CASSETSGRLTDTQYF	TGCGCCAGCAGTGAAACTAGCGGGAGGCTCACAGATACGCAGTATTTT
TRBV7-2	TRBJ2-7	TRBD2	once	CASSQVGGSGYEQYF	TGTGCCAGCAGCCAAGTGGGCGGGAGTGGTTACGAGCAGTACTTC
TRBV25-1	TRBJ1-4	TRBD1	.	CASSDSGQGNEKLFF	TGTGCCAGCAGTGACTCGGGACAGGGGAATGAAAAACTGTTTTTT
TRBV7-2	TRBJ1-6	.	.	CASSSQGFNSPLHF	TGTGCCAGCAGCTCACAGGGTTTTAATTCACCCCTCCACTTT
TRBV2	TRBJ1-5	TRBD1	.	CASSATGNSNQPQHF	TGTGCCAGCAGCGCGACAGGGAATAGCAATCAGCCCCAGCATTTT
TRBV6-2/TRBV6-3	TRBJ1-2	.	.	CASSYPMVGYGYTF	TGTGCCAGCAGTTACCCGATGGTCGGCTATGGCTACACCTTC
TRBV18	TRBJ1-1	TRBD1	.	CASSHLDRAEAFF	TGTGCCAGCTCTCATCTTGACAGGGCTGAAGCTTTCTTT
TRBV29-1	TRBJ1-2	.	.	CSVEDPLRGNYGYTF	TGCAGCGTTGAAGATCCACTTAGAGGGAACTATGGCTACACCTTC
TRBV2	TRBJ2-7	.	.	CASSERPRGSYEQYF	TGTGCCAGCAGTGAACGTCCCCGGGGTAGCTACGAGCAGTACTTC
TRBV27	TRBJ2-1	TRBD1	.	CASSLVGQGFEQFF	TGTGCCAGCAGTTTAGTGGGACAGGGGTTTGAGCAGTTCTTC
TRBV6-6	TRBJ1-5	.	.	CASTRSQGQVQPQHF	TGTGCTAGCACCAGATCCCAGGGTCAAGTGCAGCCCCAGCATTTT
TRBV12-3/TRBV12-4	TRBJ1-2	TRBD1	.	CASSLGDSYGYTF	TGTGCCAGCAGTTTGGGGGACAGTTATGGCTACACCTTC